This entry describes one T cell receptor beta chain. Its antigen is still unknown. The CDR3 is 15 amino acids. CDR1 is KGHSH and CDR2 is LQKENI in the germline V gene. Trimming stripped 0 bases from V and 3 bases from J, with 8 bases between. PCR used 60 Vbeta primers and 13 Jbeta primers. Assay: immunoSEQ multiplex PCR; the TCRdb copy retains only in-frame clones and omits some. With just over 150,000 clones in the sample, the ten largest clones hold 1% to 1.5%. The sample originates from a study of cytomegalovirus exposure and HLA in healthy donors. The study's findings and limits: It was confirmed in vitro that a few of the CMV-associated chains were specific for CMV antigens. What TCR beta sequences reportedly achieved was accurate prediction of HLA-A and HLA-B alleles in most subjects.

The clonotype was recovered from a woman aged 55-69 years in good health and CMV-seronegative. The sequenced material came from PBMCs. The chain recombines TRBV18 with TRBJ1-4; D is perhaps TRBD1 (5 bases). The CDR3: CASSPPGEANEKLFF. The CDR3 DNA reads TGTGCCAGCTCACCACCAGGGGAGGCTAATGAAAAACTGTTTTTT. Full variable domain (missing parts from reference TRBV18 and TRBJ1-4): NAGVMQNPRHLVRRRGQEARLRCSPMKGHSHVYWYRQLPEEGLKFMVYLQKENIIDESGMPKERFSAEFPKEGPSILRIQQVVRGDSAAYFCASSPPGEANEKLFFGSGTQLSVL.